The present T cell receptor beta chain was sequenced within a study of cytomegalovirus exposure and HLA in healthy donors. The wider study: Roughly 80% of some 390 genotyped donors fell in the Caucasian-associated ancestry cluster.

Researchers ran the PCR with 60 Vbeta and 13 Jbeta primers. Profiled with immunoSEQ multiplex PCR; TCRdb holds only in-frame clones, not every one. The data hold a few hundred thousand clones, with over 65% observed a single time. General study points: Across all donors, roughly uniform sequencing depth was an assumption of the presence/absence analyses. Specific recognition of CMV antigens was confirmed in vitro for a few chains (all CMV-associated).

The germline V and J ends were trimmed by 7 bases and 1 base, with 16 bases remaining between them. The CDR3 has 15 amino acids. The germline V gene encodes CDR1 SGHAT and CDR2 FQNNGV. With regard to this clone: Its antigen is currently unknown.

The chain uses TRBV11-2 and TRBJ1-1, with D maybe TRBD1 (6 bases). The receptor's source is a woman younger than 45 in good health and CMV-seronegative. Sequenced: PBMCs. The CDR3, as DNA: TGTGCCAGCACGAGAGGGGGTGAGGGGAACACTGAAGCTTTCTTT. Its protein is CASTRGGEGNTEAFF.